Detailed here is one TCR beta chain. Its target is not known. A read error is possible here, since a much larger clone lies one base away. TCRdb itself ran the 5' RACE reads through MiXCR, one entry per CDR3 protein. The sample records roughly 240,000 distinct CDR3 sequences, roughly 8.2% being singletons. This CDR3 contains 13 residues. The V end lost 3 bases, the J end lost 2 bases, and 8 bases lay between the germline ends. These data come from a study of CD8 T cells in ankylosing spondylitis. Study-level results: Certain motif variants had earlier been reported in reactive arthritis synovial fluid and blood.

V is TRBV12-3 or TRBV12-4 and J is TRBJ2-7; a weak D match, TRBD1 (5 bases). This clonotype was obtained from a female donor with ankylosing spondylitis or in good health (not recorded which). Sequenced sample: blood, either unsorted or a sorted T cell fraction (not recorded which). The DNA for the CDR3 is TGTGCCAGCAGTTTTGACAGAGCCTACGAGCAGTACTTC. Amino acids: CASSFDRAYEQYF.